This T cell receptor (beta chain) was captured by sequencing in a study of blood T cells in healthy people across ages. Study-wide background: For every two T cells, template switching captured about one barcoded beta molecule.

Together with a sample-barcoded 5' primer, a J-beta primer mix was included in a second PCR lasting about 6 to 12 cycles. MiXCR, applied by TCRdb to the 5' RACE reads, yields one record per CDR3 protein. This table has roughly 1,500,000 distinct CDR3 sequences, 40% to 50% appearing once. Study-wide findings and caveats: Fewer expanded clones and more diversity marked long-lived versus aged donors.

As concerns this clonotype: Its antigen is still unknown.

The donors, healthy Caucasians from Russia, were aged roughly 6 to 90. The amount of total RNA extracted per sample was at least 5.5 micrograms. The CDR3 totals 18 residues. Unmatched junction bases numbered 17, after V lost 5 bases and J lost 2 bases. Germline values: CDR1 SEHNR, CDR2 FQNEAQ (reference sequence). V usage is TRBV7-9 and J usage is TRBJ1-2; 7 bases align to TRBD1. Sample: blood. The source of this sequence is a woman in her late teens or twenties in good health. CDR3 protein: CASSLGGLNRGLNYGYTF. The CDR3 coding sequence is TGTGCCAGCAGCCTGGGGGGCCTTAACAGGGGTCTAAACTATGGCTACACCTTC.